The 23 T cell receptor beta chains in this list originate from one sample, sequenced in a study of blood T cell repertoires in COVID-19 (dated by TCRdb to about 2020). Library generation was performed with the immunoSEQ multiplex PCR assay. TCRdb carries this immuneACCESS record with in-frame sequences only. Its versions omit some clonotypes, under half of them owing to an unresolved V gene in the studies checked, with the rest unexplained. The sample has over 400,000 clones on record, 75% to 90% of them singletons. The biggest ten clones account for approximately 8% of the sample. Sequencing was carried out using PBMCs or T cells enriched from blood (not recorded which). These TCRs come from an older woman who had recovered from COVID-19.

The chain couples TRBV7-2 to TRBJ2-1, with 13 bases identical to TRBD2. The CDR3 contains 18 residues. Germline V gives CDR1 SGHTA, CDR2 FQGNSA. V gave up 0 bases and J gave up 2 bases; unmatched junction bases: 4. The CDR3 DNA reads TGTGCCAGCAGCTTAGCGGGACTAGCGGGGTTCCCCTACAATGAGCAGTTCTTC. This translates into CASSLAGLAGFPYNEQFF.

The gene calls are TRBV5-8 and TRBJ1-5, with 7 bases identical to TRBD1. From germline, CDR1 is SGHTS and CDR2 YDEGEE. The CDR3 length is 16 residues. The ends lost 4 bases at V and 0 bases at J; junction bases unmatched: 7. CDR3 loop: CASSPTGVYSNQPQHF. In DNA form, the CDR3 reads TGTGCCAGCAGCCCCACAGGGGTTTATAGCAATCAGCCCCAGCATTTT.

This chain connects TRBV19 to TRBJ1-1; D remains unclear. The CDR3 covers 14 residues. Germline V gene sequence: CDR1 LNHDA, CDR2 SQIVND (reference sequence). Trimming removed 1 base at V and 5 bases at J, with 11 bases between. CDR3 bases: TGTGCCAGTAGTATAGGGGCCGGGAGGACTGAAGCTTTCTTT. This gives the protein CASSIGAGRTEAFF. Variable domain in full (rest from reference TRBV19 and TRBJ1-1): DGGITQSPKYLFRKEGQNVTLSCEQNLNHDAMYWYRQDPGQGLRLIYYSQIVNDFQKGDIAEGYSVSREKKESFPLTVTSAQKNPTAFYLCASSIGAGRTEAFFGQGTRLTVV.

This sequence joins TRBV5-1 and TRBJ2-2; TRBD1 might be the D (6 bases). V lost 4 bases, J lost 5 bases, and 15 bases lay in between. Germline-derived CDR1 and CDR2 are SGHRS and YFSETQ. The length of the CDR3 is 15 residues. For the CDR3, the DNA is TGCGCCAGCAGCCTACCGGGACAATCAACCGGGGAGCTGTTTTTT. Its protein is CASSLPGQSTGELFF.

CDR3 in DNA: TGTGCCAGCTCAGTTACTAGCGTTATGACAGATACGCAGTATTTT. Its translation: CASSVTSVMTDTQYF. The chain employs TRBV18 and TRBJ2-3, with TRBD2 matching over 7 bases. CDR3 length: 15 amino acids. CDR1 is KGHSH and CDR2 is LQKENI in the germline V gene. Germline trimming cut 5 bases from V and 3 bases from J; bases unmatched to any gene: 8.

The V call is TRBV6-5, the J call TRBJ1-3, with D possibly being TRBD1 (5 bases). This CDR3 spans 12 amino acids. The V gene lost 4 bases and the J gene lost 16 bases, with 17 bases spanning the gap. Looked up from germline, CDR1 is MNHEY and CDR2 is SVGAGI. CDR3 coding DNA: TGTGCCAGCAGTTCCACGACGGACACCGAGTATTTT. Translation: CASSSTTDTEYF.

This chain joins TRBV6-6 and TRBJ1-4, with D perhaps matching TRBD1 (6 bases). CDR1 and CDR2 from the germline V gene are MNHNY and SVGAGI (reference sequence). The CDR3 covers 16 residues. V was trimmed by 6 bases and J by 1 base, leaving 15 bases between them. CDR3 residues: CASSTGPRGTNEKLFF. Written as DNA, the CDR3 is TGTGCCAGCAGCACCGGACCCAGGGGAACTAATGAAAAACTGTTTTTT.

In its sample, this clone was seen once. The genes are TRBV6-5 and TRBJ1-1; 11 bases line up with TRBD1. Germline CDR1 is MNHEY and CDR2 is SVGAGI. The CDR3 covers 15 residues. Losses at the gene ends were 2 bases for V and 2 bases for J; bases not matched to a gene: 1. CDR3 DNA sequence: TGTGCCAGCAGTTACGGACAGGGGGCTAACACTGAAGCTTTCTTT. Its protein product is CASSYGQGANTEAFF.

The chain employs TRBV12-5 and TRBJ1-2; a weak D match, TRBD1 (5 bases). The V end was cut by 2 bases, the J end by 4 bases, with 8 bases between. Germline lookup yields CDR1 LGHNT and CDR2 FRNRAP. The CDR3 loop spans 13 amino acids. CDR3 DNA sequence: TGTGCTAGTGGTTTGCAGACAGCCTATGGCTACACCTTC. It translates to CASGLQTAYGYTF.

The chain is built from TRBV27 and TRBJ1-4, with 7 positions matching TRBD1. J lost 8 bases, V lost 5 bases, and 8 bases had no gene match. The CDR3 has 14 amino acids. Per germline, CDR1 MNHEY and CDR2 SMNVEV (reference sequence). CDR3 DNA sequence: TGTGCCAGCAGTGTCAGGGGGATGGGGGAAAAACTGTTTTTT. Translation gives CASSVRGMGEKLFF.

V gene TRBV3-1 (or the pseudogene TRBV3-2) combines with J gene TRBJ1-1, with D hard to call. The germline V and J ends were trimmed by 1 base and 1 base, with 10 bases remaining between them. This CDR3 is built from 15 residues. Germline lookup yields CDR1 LGHDT and CDR2 YNNKEL (reference sequence). The CDR3 loop reads CASSQGGRPNTEAFF. The CDR3 DNA sequence: TGTGCCAGCAGCCAAGGAGGGCGACCGAACACTGAAGCTTTCTTT.

This clone was seen only once. This chain joins TRBV2 and TRBJ2-1, with D possibly TRBD2 on 6 matching bases. CDR3 length: 15 amino acids. Germline lookup yields CDR1 SNHLY and CDR2 FYNNEI. The ends were cut back, 3 bases at V and 6 bases at J, with 15 bases in the middle. In DNA, the CDR3 is TGTGCCAGCAGTGAGGGGACTCCCGACTGCAATGAGCAGTTCTTC. Protein product: CASSEGTPDCNEQFF.

This chain joins TRBV5-1 and TRBJ2-5; possibly TRBD2 for D (5 bases). The V gene lost 3 bases and the J gene lost 4 bases, with 10 bases spanning the gap. In germline, CDR1 is SGHRS, CDR2 YFSETQ. This CDR3 contains 13 residues. DNA for the CDR3: TGCGCCAGCAGCTCAGAGAGGGCAGAGACCCAGTACTTC. The encoded protein is CASSSERAETQYF.

This clone was detected once. The rearrangement links TRBV19 to TRBJ1-2; TRBD1 agrees at 8 bases. The J segment lost 4 bases and the V segment lost 8 bases, leaving 6 bases of the junction unmatched. CDR3 size: 13 residues. Germline loops: CDR1 LNHDA, CDR2 SQIVND (reference sequence). The CDR3: CASRQGTTYGYTF. DNA for the CDR3: TGTGCCAGTCGACAGGGGACAACCTATGGCTACACCTTC.

The chain links TRBV19 to TRBJ1-5; 7 nucleotides line up with TRBD1. V was clipped by 5 bases and J by 0 bases; unmatched bases: 19. The CDR3 extends over 20 amino acids. From germline, CDR1 is LNHDA and CDR2 SQIVND (reference sequence). The CDR3 loop is CASSFRTGQIQYYSNQPQHF. In nucleotides, the CDR3 is TGTGCCAGTAGTTTTAGGACAGGACAGATACAGTATTATAGCAATCAGCCCCAGCATTTT.

The J gene is TRBJ1-4, the V gene TRBV2, with 9 bases aligning to TRBD1. The CDR3 covers 14 residues. The V segment lost 6 bases and the J segment 10 bases; nucleotides outside the gene matches: 9. Looked up from germline, CDR1 is SNHLY and CDR2 is FYNNEI. The CDR3 sequence: CASRDRGDLGKLFF. The CDR3 nucleotides read TGTGCCAGCAGAGACAGGGGGGACTTGGGAAAACTGTTTTTT.

The V gene is TRBV14, the J gene TRBJ2-3, with TRBD2 identical over 9 bases. Trimming at V came to 4 bases and at J to 4 bases, leaving 15 bases not matched to a gene. CDR1 is SGHDN and CDR2 is FVKESK in the germline V gene. CDR3 length equals 18 residues. CDR3 sequence: CASSPFEARGGKADTQYF. Written as DNA, the CDR3 is TGTGCCAGCAGCCCATTCGAGGCGCGGGGGGGCAAAGCAGATACGCAGTATTTT.

J is TRBJ1-5 and V is TRBV19; 7 bases map to TRBD1. CDR1 is LNHDA and CDR2 is SQIVND in the germline V gene (reference sequence). Losses at the gene ends were 5 bases for V and 5 bases for J; bases not matched to a gene: 3. The CDR3 spans 13 residues. CDR3 loop: CASSFRGDQPQHF. Written as DNA, the CDR3 is TGTGCCAGTAGTTTCAGGGGGGATCAGCCCCAGCATTTT.

This clone was observed a handful of times. The chain is built from TRBV5-6 and TRBJ1-4; D is possibly TRBD1 (5 bases). This CDR3 has 14 amino acids. The ends were cut back, 3 bases at V and 7 bases at J, with 13 bases in the middle. Germline V lookup: CDR1 SGHDT, CDR2 YYEEEE. CDR3 region: CASSSRVWGEKLFF. The CDR3, as DNA: TGTGCCAGCAGCTCCAGGGTCTGGGGTGAAAAACTGTTTTTT.

CDR3 DNA sequence: TGTGCCACCAGTGATTTGCAGGGGGTTGGAAAGACCCAGTACTTC. Encoded protein: CATSDLQGVGKTQYF. The J gene is TRBJ2-5, the V gene TRBV24-1; 7 bases fit TRBD1. The germline V gene encodes CDR1 KGHDR and CDR2 SFDVKD. V gave up 0 bases and J gave up 6 bases; unmatched junction bases: 6. CDR3 length: 15 residues.

This rearrangement joins TRBV9 to TRBJ1-5; D may be TRBD1 (6 bases). The CDR3 is 15 amino acids. V was shortened by 2 bases and J by 5 bases, with 14 bases between the two germline ends. CDR1 and CDR2 from the germline V gene are SGDLS and YYNGEE. Written as DNA, the CDR3 is TGTGCCAGCAGCGTTTCTGGGGGCGGTGATCAGCCCCAGCATTTT. It is translated as CASSVSGGGDQPQHF.

This clone appeared once. The chain combines TRBV24-1 with TRBJ1-2; D unclear. Trimming cost V 1 base and J 6 bases, with 5 bases left between them. Looked up from germline, CDR1 is KGHDR and CDR2 is SFDVKD. This CDR3 has 12 residues. CDR3 amino acids: CATSDLTDGYTF. DNA for the CDR3: TGTGCCACCAGTGATTTAACAGATGGCTACACCTTC.

This clone was recorded a few times. The chain employs TRBV30 and TRBJ1-3, with D maybe TRBD1 (6 bases). Trimming took off 5 bases at V and 1 base at J, with 9 bases between the two ends. The CDR3 has 13 residues. Germline V gene sequence: CDR1 GTSNPN, CDR2 SVGIG (reference sequence). The CDR3 is CAWGRGSGNTIYF. The DNA of the CDR3 is TGTGCCTGGGGCAGGGGATCTGGAAACACCATATATTTT.